These T cell receptor beta chains were read from a single sample in a study of CD8 T cells in Susac syndrome. One entry per CDR3 protein, called by TCRdb with MiXCR from the immunoSEQ multiplex PCR reads. The profile covers roughly 190,000 distinct CDR3 sequences, with just under 95% appearing a single time and around 0.16% taken by the ten largest. Sequenced: CD8+ T cells from PBMCs. All receptors derive from a human donor with Susac syndrome. Each CDR3 is given with its conserved first and last residue. D genes are given only for firm matches. Clone size is shown for a subset of rows, as once, few, many or a class of expanded clone.

-	TRBV20-1	TRBJ2-7	TRBD1	TGCAGTGCTAGCCGGGACAGCTCCTACGAGCAGTACTTC	CSASRDSSYEQYF
-	TRBV28	TRBJ2-3	TRBD2	TGTGCCAGCACCGTATCGGGACTAGCGAGTGTTACGCAGTATTTT	CASTVSGLASVTQYF
once	TRBV29-1	TRBJ1-4	-	TGCAGCGTTGGGGTGGCAACTAATGAAAAACTGTTTTTT	CSVGVATNEKLFF
-	TRBV20-1	TRBJ2-5	-	TGCAGTGCTAGAAGCTATGGAGAGACCCAGTACTTC	CSARSYGETQYF
-	TRBV29-1	TRBJ2-2	TRBD2	TGCAGCGTTTTAACTAGCGGGAGTAACACCGGGGAGCTGTTTTTT	CSVLTSGSNTGELFF
-	TRBV2	TRBJ1-1	-	TGTGCCAGCAGTGACTTAGGAAACACTGAAGCTTTCTTT	CASSDLGNTEAFF
-	TRBV5-1	TRBJ1-1	-	TGCGCCAGCAGCTTGTATTCAGCTAACACTGAAGCTTTCTTT	CASSLYSANTEAFF
-	TRBV28	TRBJ2-7	-	TGTGCCAGCAGTTTATCAGGGGACCCCTCCTACGAGCAGTACTTC	CASSLSGDPSYEQYF
-	TRBV6-5	TRBJ2-7	-	TGTGCCAGCACTTACTCATTGGGAGAGAACTACGAGCAGTACTTC	CASTYSLGENYEQYF
-	TRBV3-1	TRBJ2-1	-	TGTGCCAGCAGCCAAGATGTAACAGAAAACAATGAGCAGTTCTTC	CASSQDVTENNEQFF
-	TRBV4-2	TRBJ2-6	-	TGTGCCAGCAGCCAAGGAGGGGAAGGGGCCAACGTCCTGACTTTC	CASSQGGEGANVLTF
-	TRBV11-2	TRBJ2-7	-	TGTGCCAGCAGCTTAGTTTGGGACTCCCGTAGCTCCTACGAGCAGTACTTC	CASSLVWDSRSSYEQYF
once	TRBV6-5	TRBJ2-1	TRBD2	TGTGCCAGCAGACCCACCGGGACTACGAATGAGCAGTTCTTC	CASRPTGTTNEQFF
-	TRBV9	TRBJ2-3	-	TGTGCCAGCAGCGTAGAGGGCAGATGGAGCACAGATACGCAGTATTTT	CASSVEGRWSTDTQYF
few	TRBV27	TRBJ2-7	TRBD2	TGTGCCAGCTCCAGCGGGGCCTACGAGCAGTACTTC	CASSSGAYEQYF
-	TRBV19	TRBJ1-5	TRBD1	TGTGCCAGTAGTATCCAGGGGGCTAGCAATCAGCCCCAGCATTTT	CASSIQGASNQPQHF
-	TRBV27	TRBJ1-5	-	TGTGCCAGCAGTTTGGTTTCGGGGGGGAATCAGCCCCAGCATTTT	CASSLVSGGNQPQHF